The sequence of this T cell receptor beta chain was determined in a study of blood T cell repertoires in COVID-19. Authors' methods: Estimation of nucleated cell counts relied on the amplification of reference gene primers. Libraries were prepared by immunoSEQ multiplex PCR; TCRdb keeps only in-frame clonotypes and omits some of them. Clone size and V and J calls were adopted from that table, with D and trimming inferred from the DNA. The table shows about 54,000 clones, with roughly four fifths occurring only once. The receptor was isolated from a woman aged 55-69 years with acute or convalescent COVID-19. Input material: peripheral blood.

The CDR3 is CASSLYSGGTGELFF. In nucleotides, the CDR3 is TGTGCCAGCAGTTTATATAGCGGGGGTACCGGGGAGCTGTTTTTT. This chain connects TRBV27 to TRBJ2-2, with 9 positions matching TRBD2. With 1 base clipped from V and 5 bases from J, the junction kept 2 bases outside the gene matches. Germline-derived CDR1 and CDR2 are MNHEY and SMNVEV (reference sequence). The CDR3 length is 15 residues.